This entry lists 17 T cell receptor beta chains sequenced from one sample in a study of control samples from healthy donors and cancer patients. Only in-frame clones appear in the TCRdb table, and some are missing; sequencing was by immunoSEQ multiplex PCR. The sample shows around 170,000 clones, around nine tenths of them seen only once. The sequencing input was blood. These receptors were obtained from a woman aged 30 to 39 in good health.

This chain uses TRBV13 with TRBJ2-1; 12 bases fit TRBD2. Trimming cost V 0 bases and J 7 bases; bases outside gene matches: 1. The CDR3 is 15 residues long. The germline gives CDR1 PRHDT, CDR2 FYEKMQ (reference sequence). In nucleotides, the CDR3 is TGTGCCAGCAGCTTAGGTCTAGCGGGGGGGAATGAGCAGTTCTTC. The encoded protein is CASSLGLAGGNEQFF.

In its sample, this clone was seen a few times. The chain is built from TRBV28 and TRBJ1-4, with TRBD1 as a possible D gene (5 bases). Germline CDR1 reads MDHEN; CDR2 reads SYDVKM. Trimming removed 3 bases at V and 4 bases at J, with 9 bases between. CDR3 length equals 14 residues. The chain's CDR3 is CASSFLGDNEKLFF. CDR3 DNA sequence: TGTGCCAGCAGTTTTCTAGGGGATAATGAAAAACTGTTTTTT.

The CDR3 here is CASSVGVGPDYGYTF. The DNA for the CDR3 is TGTGCCAGCAGCGTAGGGGTGGGGCCGGACTATGGCTACACCTTC. The rearrangement joins TRBV9 to TRBJ1-2, with D perhaps matching TRBD1 (5 bases). Trimming took off 0 bases at V and 3 bases at J, with 12 bases between the two ends. CDR3 length: 15 amino acids. Germline lookup yields CDR1 SGDLS and CDR2 YYNGEE. Drawing the rest from reference TRBV9 and TRBJ1-2, the complete variable domain is DSGVTQTPKHLITATGQRVTLRCSPRSGDLSVYWYQQSLDQGLQFLIQYYNGEERAKGNILERFSAQQFPDLHSELNLSSLELGDSALYFCASSVGVGPDYGYTFGSGTRLTVV.

V gene TRBV7-9 combines with J gene TRBJ2-7; D might be TRBD2 (5 bases). The V end was cut by 5 bases, the J end by 4 bases, with 15 bases between. CDR1 is SEHNR and CDR2 is FQNEAQ in the germline V gene (reference sequence). This CDR3 contains 14 residues. CDR3: CASSTVRLPYEQYF. The CDR3 DNA is TGTGCCAGCAGCACGGTCAGACTACCTTACGAGCAGTACTTC.

This clone was picked up a small number of times. CDR3: CASSESITWGAGTEAFF. As DNA, the CDR3 is TGCGCCAGCAGTGAGTCGATAACTTGGGGGGCCGGCACTGAAGCTTTCTTT. This chain links TRBV10-1 with TRBJ1-1; a possible D gene is TRBD1 (6 bases). Germline V CDR1 and CDR2: WNHNN, SYGVQD (reference sequence). Trimming removed 0 bases at V and 4 bases at J, with 18 bases between. This CDR3 has 17 residues.

V is TRBV4-1 and J is TRBJ2-7; D call uncertain. V was shortened by 3 bases and J by 4 bases, with 10 bases between the two germline ends. There are 13 residues in the CDR3. CDR1 is MGHRA, CDR2 YSYEKL, per germline. CDR3 loop: CASSHDGGYEQYF. Here the CDR3 DNA reads TGCGCCAGCAGCCATGATGGTGGGTACGAGCAGTACTTC.

The chain has TRBV6-5 and TRBJ2-2; D remains ambiguous. Germline loops: CDR1 MNHEY, CDR2 SVGAGI. The CDR3 sequence is 13 residues long. Trimming took off 6 bases at V and 5 bases at J, with 10 bases between the two ends. The CDR3 sequence: CASRKIETGELFF. The CDR3 nucleotides read TGTGCCAGCAGAAAAATTGAAACCGGGGAGCTGTTTTTT.

The chain is built from TRBV18 and TRBJ1-3; D gene uncertain. The CDR3 consists of 15 residues. V shed 4 bases and J shed 3 bases, with 13 bases lying between them. Germline V gene lookup returns CDR1 KGHSH and CDR2 LQKENI. CDR3 sequence reads: CASSQARDYGNTIYF. CDR3 DNA: TGTGCCAGCTCACAAGCCCGGGATTATGGAAACACCATATATTTT.

The rearrangement joins TRBV28 to TRBJ1-4; no clear D gene. Trimming shortened V by 3 bases and J by 3 bases, and 8 bases separated the two germline ends. This CDR3 comprises 14 residues. Germline V gene lookup returns CDR1 MDHEN and CDR2 SYDVKM. In DNA form, the CDR3 reads TGTGCCAGCAGTTTGCCCGCTTCTAATGAAAAACTGTTTTTT. It codes for CASSLPASNEKLFF.

This chain uses TRBV9 with TRBJ2-2; 12 bases are shared with TRBD2. This CDR3 is 18 amino acids long. The V segment lost 3 bases and the J segment 10 bases; nucleotides outside the gene matches: 16. Germline-derived CDR1 and CDR2 are SGDLS and YYNGEE. The CDR3 region has the DNA TGTGCCAGCAGCGGGGGGATCGGACTAGCGGGGTTCGGCGAGGAGCTGTTTTTT. Its translation: CASSGGIGLAGFGEELFF. The complete variable domain, with remaining parts taken from reference TRBV9 and TRBJ2-2, reads DSGVTQTPKHLITATGQRVTLRCSPRSGDLSVYWYQQSLDQGLQFLIQYYNGEERAKGNILERFSAQQFPDLHSELNLSSLELGDSALYFCASSGGIGLAGFGEELFFGEGSRLTVL.

The chain couples TRBV19 to TRBJ1-6; 7 positions match TRBD1. Germline loops: CDR1 LNHDA, CDR2 SQIVND (reference sequence). This CDR3 contains 15 residues. The trim removed 1 base at V and 7 bases at J, leaving 4 bases unmatched. Here the CDR3 DNA reads TGTGCCAGTAGTATAGGTTTGACAGGGAATTCACCCCTCCACTTT. It translates to CASSIGLTGNSPLHF.

This chain joins TRBV4-2 and TRBJ1-1; tentative D call: TRBD1 (5 bases). Germline V lookup: CDR1 LGHNA, CDR2 YNFKEQ. The CDR3 contains 17 residues. V was shortened by 2 bases and J by 1 base, with 17 bases between the two germline ends. The DNA of the CDR3 is TGTGCCAGCAGCCAACTCCTGACCGGACAAGAGAACACTGAAGCTTTCTTT. It yields the protein CASSQLLTGQENTEAFF.

The chain joins TRBV27 to TRBJ1-1; a weak D match, TRBD1 (5 bases). The CDR3 spans 14 residues. Germline lookup yields CDR1 MNHEY and CDR2 SMNVEV (reference sequence). V gave up 5 bases and J gave up 0 bases, with 10 bases separating them. DNA of the CDR3: TGTGCCAGCAGTCGAGGGGCATTGAACACTGAAGCTTTCTTT. It yields the protein CASSRGALNTEAFF.

The J gene is TRBJ2-2, the V gene TRBV29-1, with D possibly TRBD2 on 6 matching bases. Germline values: CDR1 SQVTM, CDR2 ANQGSEA. Between the trimmed V and J ends, which lost 8 bases and 6 bases, there was a span of 10 bases. The CDR3 sequence is 11 residues long. This CDR3 reads CSFRLAGELFF. The CDR3 DNA reads TGCAGCTTCCGACTAGCCGGGGAGCTGTTTTTT.

The chain recombines TRBV7-9 with TRBJ1-1; D ambiguous. Deletions cut 5 bases from V and 2 bases from J, with 18 bases between. Germline V gene lookup returns CDR1 SEHNR and CDR2 FQNEAQ (reference sequence). CDR3 length equals 16 residues. The CDR3 sequence is CASSPTLGEGNTEAFF. The CDR3 DNA sequence: TGTGCCAGCAGCCCCACCCTAGGAGAGGGAAACACTGAAGCTTTCTTT.

In its sample, this clone was seen many times. V gene TRBV20-1 combines with J gene TRBJ2-7; D possibly corresponds to TRBD1 (5 bases). This CDR3 region has 14 residues. Germline CDR1 DFQATT, CDR2 SNEGSKA (reference sequence). V was clipped by 3 bases and J by 1 base, with 13 bases between them. In DNA form, the CDR3 reads TGCAGTGCTAGTAGGGGCGCTGAATCCTACGAGCAGTACTTC. This translates into CSASRGAESYEQYF.

V is TRBV28 and J is TRBJ1-1; TRBD1 is a possible D gene (5 bases). The CDR3 is made up of 13 amino acids. The V gene lost 5 bases and the J gene lost 4 bases, with 11 bases spanning the gap. Germline CDR1 and CDR2: MDHEN and SYDVKM. CDR3 coding DNA: TGTGCCAGCAGTACCGGGACGAGCACTGAAGCTTTCTTT. Amino acids: CASSTGTSTEAFF.